These 6 T cell receptor beta chains originate from one sample sequenced in a study of T cells in Graves' hyperthyroidism and ophthalmopathy. Researchers took RNA transcripts and amplified the TCR beta CDR3 regions from them. The primer set for the first-round RT-PCR of the TCR CDR3 was HTBI. TCRdb reprocessed the multiplex PCR reads via MiXCR and lists one record per CDR3 protein. The table shows 300,000 to 400,000 distinct CDR3 sequences, with around 14% occurring only once. The specimen was blood. Receptors originate from a woman aged 25 to 45 with Graves' hyperthyroidism.

For this clonotype: This is likely a read error, given that the CDR3 carries no conserved phenylalanine or tryptophan at its end. J is TRBJ2-7 and V is TRBV28, with D possibly TRBD1 on 5 matching bases. CDR1 is MDHEN, CDR2 SYDVKM, per germline. Trimming removed 5 bases at V and 4 bases at J, with 6 bases between. The length of the CDR3 is 11 residues. Here the CDR3 reads CASSGQYEQYL. The DNA of the CDR3 is TGTGCCAGCAGTGGACAATACGAGCAGTACCTC.

Only a few counts were recorded for this clonotype. The chain employs TRBV7-9 and TRBJ1-6; D is unclear. V was cut by 6 bases and J by 10 bases, with 16 bases left in between. This CDR3 is built from 14 residues. CDR1 is SEHNR and CDR2 is FQNEAQ in the germline V gene (reference sequence). CDR3 in DNA: TGTGCCAGCAGACCGACACAGAGCGGCTCACCCCTCCACTTT. Translating it yields CASRPTQSGSPLHF.

This rearrangement joins TRBV28 to TRBJ2-7; 9 bases are shared with TRBD2. Looked up from germline, CDR1 is MDHEN and CDR2 is SYDVKM. The CDR3 spans 13 residues. J lost 3 bases, V lost 11 bases, and 8 bases had no gene match. This CDR3 is CAAKSGRSYEQYF. As DNA, the CDR3 is TGTGCCGCCAAGAGCGGGAGGAGCTACGAGCAGTACTTC.

This clonotype was counted ten times or more. The chain has TRBV7-2 and TRBJ2-5; no firm D call. There are 14 residues in the CDR3. The V gene lost 2 bases and the J gene lost 3 bases, with 10 bases spanning the gap. Germline CDR1 reads SGHTA; CDR2 reads FQGNSA. The CDR3 reads CASSLRLLKETQYF. The CDR3 DNA is TGTGCCAGCAGCTTACGCCTATTAAAAGAGACCCAGTACTTC.

The sample holds many counts of this clonotype. The rearrangement joins TRBV28 to TRBJ2-5, with 13 bases identical to TRBD2. V lost 5 bases to trimming and J lost 5 bases; unmatched junction nucleotides: 8. The germline V gene has CDR1 MDHEN and CDR2 SYDVKM. CDR3 length equals 16 residues. The CDR3 region is CASSHRTSGGRETQYF. The CDR3 nucleotides read TGTGCCAGCAGTCACCGGACTAGCGGGGGACGGGAGACCCAGTACTTC.

This chain links TRBV5-6 with TRBJ1-2; TRBD1 matches at 9 bases. J lost 0 bases, V lost 0 bases, and 9 bases had no gene match. The CDR3 sequence is 18 residues long. Germline values: CDR1 SGHDT, CDR2 YYEEEE. CDR3 sequence (DNA): TGTGCCAGCAGCTTGGTTGGACAGGGGAGGCCCTCTAACTATGGCTACACCTTC. This codes for CASSLVGQGRPSNYGYTF.